These 13 T cell receptor beta chains were sequenced from one sample in a study of T cell responses to AZD1222 COVID-19 vaccine (dated by TCRdb to the early 2020s). Explained via the paper, the time point label denotes: baseline before first vaccination. Libraries were built with the immunoSEQ multiplex PCR assay. Here the immuneACCESS table is served through TCRdb, limited to in-frame sequences with V and J called. Missing clones are a known gap in these copies; in checked studies unresolved V genes cover under half, and the rest lacks a known reason. The sample has 150,000 to 200,000 clones on record, around 94% of them singletons. The ten most abundant clones make up 1% to 1.5% of the sample. This sample comprised peripheral blood, obtained on day 0 of AZD1222 vaccination. These receptor sequences come from an adult in good health.

This clone is a singleton in its sample. The chain uses TRBV29-1 and TRBJ2-2; D unclear. Germline V lookup: CDR1 SQVTM, CDR2 ANQGSEA. This CDR3 has 14 residues. With 6 bases removed from V and 4 bases from J, the gap between germline ends came to 15 bases. For the CDR3, the DNA is TGCAGCGTGCGTGGTGTCCTCCCCACCGGGGAGCTGTTTTTT. Its translation is CSVRGVLPTGELFF.

The chain employs TRBV2 and TRBJ2-7, with 7 bases matching TRBD2. The germline CDR1 and CDR2 sequences are SNHLY and FYNNEI. The CDR3 loop spans 16 amino acids. Unmatched junction bases numbered 15, after V lost 8 bases and J lost 2 bases. In DNA, the CDR3 is TGTGCCAGCTCGGGAGGTGGTTGGGACCCAACCTACGAGCAGTACTTC. It translates to CASSGGGWDPTYEQYF.

The chain joins TRBV18 to TRBJ1-1, with TRBD1 matching over 10 bases. Germline assignment: CDR1 KGHSH and CDR2 LQKENI. The J segment lost 5 bases and the V segment lost 0 bases, leaving 3 bases of the junction unmatched. The CDR3 covers 15 residues. The CDR3 loop reads CASSPPTGGATEAFF. For the CDR3, the DNA is TGTGCCAGCTCACCACCGACAGGGGGCGCGACTGAAGCTTTCTTT.

V gene TRBV6-5 combines with J gene TRBJ2-2; 8 nucleotides line up with TRBD1. CDR3 length: 15 amino acids. Germline-derived CDR1 and CDR2 are MNHEY and SVGAGI. V shed 4 bases, J shed 6 bases, and the junction held 7 bases outside the gene matches. The CDR3 bases are TGTGCCAGCAGTTCCGGGACAGGAACTCCCGGGGAGCTGTTTTTT. This codes for CASSSGTGTPGELFF.

This chain joins TRBV6-6 and TRBJ1-2; D remains ambiguous. CDR1 and CDR2 (germline): MNHNY, SVGAGI (reference sequence). Trimming cost V 7 bases and J 0 bases, with 12 bases left between them. This CDR3 spans 14 amino acids. The CDR3 sequence is CASNKGRTNYGYTF. In nucleotides, the CDR3 is TGTGCCAGCAATAAAGGGAGGACTAACTATGGCTACACCTTC.

V usage is TRBV5-6 and J usage is TRBJ1-2; no firm D call. Trimming removed 0 bases from V and 7 bases from J, with 10 bases in between. The CDR3 contains 13 residues. The V gene's germline CDR1 is SGHDT and CDR2 YYEEEE. CDR3 sequence reads: CASSLAETGGYTF. For the CDR3, the DNA is TGTGCCAGCAGCTTGGCTGAGACCGGTGGCTACACCTTC.

This chain joins TRBV4-1 and TRBJ1-3; D call uncertain. Per the germline V gene, CDR1 is MGHRA and CDR2 is YSYEKL. V lost 1 base and J 8 bases, leaving 3 bases between the germline ends. The CDR3 covers 11 residues. The CDR3 DNA reads TGCGCCAGCAGCCAAGTAGACACCATATATTTT. It codes for CASSQVDTIYF.

V gene TRBV3-1 (or the pseudogene TRBV3-2) combines with J gene TRBJ1-4, with TRBD1 matching 8 bases. The CDR3 covers 15 residues. The trim removed 4 bases at V and 3 bases at J, leaving 4 bases unmatched. Germline CDR1 LGHDT, CDR2 YNNKEL (reference sequence). This CDR3 reads CASSPRTGPNEKLFF. CDR3 sequence (DNA): TGTGCCAGCAGCCCCAGGACAGGGCCTAATGAAAAACTGTTTTTT.

This chain joins TRBV2 and TRBJ1-6; unclear D gene. The CDR3 loop spans 15 amino acids. The germline V gene has CDR1 SNHLY and CDR2 FYNNEI. V lost 4 bases and J lost 5, with 12 bases in between. CDR3 region: CASSGRLTNNSPLHF. The CDR3 nucleotides read TGTGCCAGCAGTGGACGGTTGACCAATAATTCACCCCTCCACTTT.

This clone was detected only once. The chain joins TRBV10-3 to TRBJ2-7, with D perhaps TRBD1 or TRBD2 (5 bases each). The CDR3 covers 14 residues. The germline V and J ends were trimmed by 3 bases and 0 bases, with 9 bases remaining between them. The germline gives CDR1 ENHRY, CDR2 SYGVKD. The CDR3 sequence: CAISDGTSSYEQYF. The CDR3 nucleotides are TGTGCCATCAGTGATGGGACCAGCTCCTACGAGCAGTACTTC.

V gene TRBV19 combines with J gene TRBJ1-5; 9 nucleotides agree with TRBD1. Germline V CDR1 and CDR2: LNHDA, SQIVND (reference sequence). V shed 5 bases, J shed 2 bases, and the junction held 4 bases outside the gene matches. The length of the CDR3 is 15 residues. Here the CDR3 reads CASSATGGGNQPQHF. CDR3 nucleotide sequence: TGTGCCAGTAGTGCCACAGGGGGCGGCAATCAGCCCCAGCATTTT.

This clone turned up a few times. V usage is TRBV10-3 and J usage is TRBJ2-3; a weak D match, TRBD2 (5 bases). The CDR3 length is 16 residues. The germline V gene encodes CDR1 ENHRY and CDR2 SYGVKD. Trimming left V 0 bases short and J 3 bases short, with 13 bases between. The CDR3 nucleotides read TGTGCCATCAGTGAGTCGTCCGGGATGAGGACAGATACGCAGTATTTT. As protein: CAISESSGMRTDTQYF.

This sequence joins TRBV29-1 and TRBJ1-3; 11 positions match TRBD1. The CDR3 runs to 12 residues. The junction had 3 bases not matched to a gene; V was cut back by 7 bases and J by 7 bases. Germline V gene sequence: CDR1 SQVTM, CDR2 ANQGSEA. The CDR3 region is CSAGTGGNTIYF. The CDR3 bases are TGCAGCGCCGGGACAGGGGGGAACACCATATATTTT.